This T cell receptor (beta chain) was profiled in a study of blood T cell repertoires in COVID-19. Study information: Whether acute or convalescent, the COVID-19 samples came from the United States, Italy and Spain. Sources were T cells, B-cell-depleted T cells, or PBMCs; the material itself was cDNA or gDNA.

This clone has only one observation. V was shortened by 5 bases and J by 8 bases, with 15 bases between the two germline ends. Germline CDR1 and CDR2: SGHAT and FQNNGV. The CDR3 is 13 residues long. Participant-reported clinical history was the basis for cohort assignment. Sequenced by immunoSEQ multiplex PCR; TCRdb stores in-frame clones only, minus some. Of around 130,000 clones in the sample, roughly four fifths were seen once. The TCR was taken from a man between 25 and 39 years old who had recovered from COVID-19. Sequenced material: PBMCs or T cells enriched from blood (not recorded which). The gene calls are TRBV11-2 and TRBJ1-2, with a possible D match to TRBD1 (5 bases). CDR3 loop: CASSPEVQGGYTF. The DNA of the CDR3 is TGTGCCAGCAGCCCCGAAGTCCAGGGCGGCTACACCTTC.